The 32 T cell receptor beta chains listed next were all sequenced from one sample in a study of blood T cells in healthy people across ages. Then a second PCR, running about 6 to 12 cycles, was carried out with a sample-barcoded 5' primer and a J-beta primer mix. TCRdb reprocessed the 5' RACE reads via MiXCR and lists one record per CDR3 protein. This sample carries hundreds of thousands of distinct CDR3 sequences, 32% of them seen once, and the ten largest clones take 15%. Material for sequencing was blood. The source is a woman aged 80 or older in good health.

The J gene is TRBJ2-7, the V gene TRBV7-9, with D perhaps being TRBD1 or TRBD2 (5 bases each). The assigned J gene may be wrong: the sequence end matches TRBJ2-5 better. Looked up from germline, CDR1 is SEHNR and CDR2 is FQNEAQ (reference sequence). The CDR3 spans 16 residues. CDR3: CASSLASGRGGETQYF. As DNA, the CDR3 is TGTGCCAGCAGCTTAGCTTCAGGGAGAGGAGGAGAGACCCAGTACTTC.

This clonotype was observed a single time. CDR3 DNA sequence: TGTGCCAGCAGCTTTGAAGGGGGATACTCCTACGAGCAGTACTTC. Amino acid sequence: CASSFEGGYSYEQYF. The chain links TRBV7-2 to TRBJ2-7; a possible D gene is TRBD1 (6 bases). Germline CDR1 is SGHTA and CDR2 is FQGNSA. The CDR3 is 15 residues long. Trimming removed 3 bases at V and 0 bases at J, with 12 bases between.

The chain uses TRBV28 and TRBJ1-6, with unresolved D. CDR3 length equals 17 residues. V was cut by 4 bases and J by 1 base, with 14 bases left in between. Germline assignment: CDR1 MDHEN and CDR2 SYDVKM. The DNA of the CDR3 is TGTGCCAGCAGTTCCCGGACCCGAGCATCCTATAATTCACCCCTCCACTTT. It is translated as CASSSRTRASYNSPLHF.

The genes are TRBV3-1 and TRBJ2-7, with 8 bases matching TRBD2. This CDR3 comprises 16 residues. Looked up from germline, CDR1 is LGHDT and CDR2 is YNNKEL (reference sequence). The junction had 11 bases not matched to a gene; V was cut back by 0 bases and J by 7 bases. CDR3 protein: CASSQDTAGDKREQYF. The CDR3 DNA follows: TGTGCCAGCAGCCAAGATACAGCGGGGGATAAAAGGGAGCAGTACTTC.

As regards this clonotype: A read error is possible here, since a much larger clone lies one base away. The rearrangement links TRBV12-5 to TRBJ2-7, with D uncertain. This CDR3 spans 11 amino acids. CDR1 is LGHNT, CDR2 FRNRAP, per germline. Deletions cut 7 bases from V and 10 bases from J, with 14 bases between. Here the CDR3 DNA reads TGTGCTAGTGACTCGACTCGGGCCCAGTACTTC. This sequence encodes CASDSTRAQYF.

This clonotype was seen ten or more times. The DNA for the CDR3 is TGTGCCAGCAGTTTAGGTCCAACCGGCGAGCAGTACTTC. Encoded protein: CASSLGPTGEQYF. The chain carries TRBV12-3 or TRBV12-4 and TRBJ2-7; D is undetermined. The CDR3 consists of 13 residues. The V gene lost 1 base and the J gene lost 6 bases, with 10 bases spanning the gap.

This clonotype was seen only once. The chain has TRBV30 and TRBJ2-7, with 8 bases matching TRBD2. The J call may be in error: the DNA end matches TRBJ2-5 better. The CDR3 sequence is 13 residues long. Germline CDR1 GTSNPN, CDR2 SVGIG (reference sequence). Here the CDR3 reads CATERLAGETQYF. The CDR3 DNA reads as TGTGCCACGGAGAGGCTAGCGGGAGAGACCCAGTACTTC.

The V gene is TRBV27, the J gene TRBJ1-1, with D perhaps TRBD1 (5 bases). Deletions cut 6 bases from V and 8 bases from J, with 16 bases between. The CDR3 spans 13 residues. Germline assignment: CDR1 MNHEY and CDR2 SMNVEV (reference sequence). CDR3 region: CASSRGGYGEAFF. The CDR3 nucleotides are TGTGCCAGCAGCCGGGGGGGGTATGGGGAAGCTTTCTTT.

This clonotype has a count of ten or more. This sequence joins TRBV6-2 or TRBV6-3 and TRBJ2-1; 9 nucleotides match TRBD2. J lost 7 bases, V lost 6 bases, and 4 bases had no gene match. The CDR3 consists of 13 residues. The germline V gene has CDR1 MNHEY and CDR2 SVGEGT. The CDR3 DNA is TGTGCCAGCAGCCGTAGCGGGGGAAATGAGCAGTTCTTC. Amino acid sequence: CASSRSGGNEQFF.

This clonotype has just a few counts. A clone one base away is much larger, so this may be a read error. The gene calls are TRBV5-1 and TRBJ2-1; no reliable D call. Matching the DNA end better, TRBJ2-7 makes the J call doubtful. The CDR3 spans 14 residues. Per germline, CDR1 SGHRS and CDR2 YFSETQ. CDR3 sequence: CASTKTSSYNEQYF. The DNA of the CDR3 is TGCGCCAGCACCAAAACGAGCTCCTACAATGAGCAGTACTTC.

V is TRBV6-5 and J is TRBJ2-1; D might be TRBD1 (5 bases). The V gene lost 5 bases and the J gene lost 3 bases, with 20 bases spanning the gap. CDR1 is MNHEY, CDR2 SVGAGI, per germline. The CDR3 extends over 17 amino acids. CDR3 loop: CASSNHETVLNYNEQFF. DNA of the CDR3: TGTGCCAGCAGTAACCACGAGACAGTTCTGAACTACAATGAGCAGTTCTTC.

The gene calls are TRBV4-2 and TRBJ1-2; weak D call: TRBD1 (6 bases). V lost 4 bases and J lost 4, with 16 bases in between. Germline CDR1 LGHNA, CDR2 YNFKEQ. The CDR3 length is 15 residues. CDR3 nucleotide sequence: TGTGCCAGCAGCCCTGCGGAGGGGGAAGGCTATGGCTACACCTTC. Protein product: CASSPAEGEGYGYTF.

This clonotype has ten or more counts. This chain uses TRBV3-1 with TRBJ1-2; D not certain. V lost 1 base and J 6 bases, leaving 15 bases between the germline ends. This CDR3 has 15 residues. Germline V gene data show CDR1 as LGHDT and CDR2 as YNNKEL (reference sequence). The DNA for the CDR3 is TGTGCCAGCAGCCAAGGCGGAACAGTGTCAGATGGCTACACCTTC. Protein product: CASSQGGTVSDGYTF.

This clonotype was detected only once. The chain recombines TRBV5-1 with TRBJ2-7; no firm D call. Trimming left V 5 bases short and J 4 bases short, with 13 bases between. The CDR3 is made up of 13 amino acids. Germline CDR1 is SGHRS and CDR2 is YFSETQ. The CDR3 region is CASSINPRYEQYF. As DNA, the CDR3 is TGCGCCAGCAGTATTAACCCCAGATACGAGCAGTACTTC.

This chain links TRBV7-9 with TRBJ1-2, with TRBD1 matching over 9 bases. Germline-derived CDR1 and CDR2 are SEHNR and FQNEAQ (reference sequence). The CDR3 extends over 15 amino acids. The J segment lost 8 bases and the V segment lost 5 bases, leaving 12 bases of the junction unmatched. The DNA for the CDR3 is TGTGCCAGCAGCCCCGTCGGGACAGGGATGCGCGGCTACACCTTC. Translated: CASSPVGTGMRGYTF.

This clonotype appeared many times. The gene calls are TRBV11-1 and TRBJ2-5; D unclear. The germline gives CDR1 SGHAT, CDR2 FQDESV (reference sequence). Trimming took off 3 bases at V and 5 bases at J, with 10 bases between the two ends. This CDR3 has 13 amino acids. The CDR3 loop reads CASSLDLRETQYF. CDR3 in DNA: TGTGCCAGCAGCTTGGACCTACGGGAGACCCAGTACTTC.

This clonotype has just a few counts. This sequence may be a read error, since a much larger clone differs from it by one base. The chain combines TRBV12-3 or TRBV12-4 with TRBJ1-5; tentative D call: TRBD1 (5 bases). The CDR3 consists of 11 residues. Trimming shortened V by 6 bases and J by 11 bases, and 11 bases separated the two germline ends. The CDR3 DNA reads TGTGCCAGCAGCGATCTCAGGGCCCAGCATTTT. Its translation: CASSDLRAQHF.

The rearrangement links TRBV7-2 to TRBJ2-1; D uncertain. Germline V gene sequence: CDR1 SGHTA, CDR2 FQGNSA. The CDR3 totals 14 residues. V lost 1 base and J 7 bases, leaving 11 bases between the germline ends. The CDR3 region has the DNA TGTGCCAGCAGCTTAGTGGTTAGCTTTAATGAGCAGTTCTTC. It codes for CASSLVVSFNEQFF.

This clonotype was picked up many times. This chain links TRBV5-1 with TRBJ2-7, with TRBD2 identical over 9 bases. There are 14 residues in the CDR3. With V trimmed by 3 bases and J by 6 bases, 7 bases remained unmatched. CDR1 and CDR2 from the germline V gene are SGHRS and YFSETQ. The CDR3 coding sequence is TGCGCCAGCAGCTCCCGGACAGCGGGGGGCGAGCAGTACTTC. Amino acid sequence: CASSSRTAGGEQYF.

Of note for this clonotype: A much larger clone lies one base from this, so it may be a read error. The chain is built from TRBV20-1 and TRBJ1-2; D might be TRBD1 (6 bases). Trimming pared 0 bases from V and 4 bases from J, leaving 15 bases between. Germline CDR1 is DFQATT and CDR2 is SNEGSKA (reference sequence). This CDR3 comprises 15 residues. CDR3 residues: CSARDCRGSTYGYTF. The CDR3 DNA follows: TGCAGTGCTAGAGATTGCAGGGGCTCAACCTATGGCTACACCTTC.

A word on this clonotype: This may be a read error: a much more frequent sequence differs by one nucleotide. The chain combines TRBV6-6 with TRBJ1-4; 7 positions match TRBD1. The CDR3 extends over 11 amino acids. CDR1 is MNHNY, CDR2 SVGAGI, per germline (reference sequence). CDR3 bases: TGTGCCAGCACCGGACAGGAAAAACGGTTTTTT. It yields the protein CASTGQEKRFF.

This clonotype was counted only a few times. The chain employs TRBV20-1 and TRBJ2-1; D gene ambiguous. This CDR3 comprises 14 residues. Germline V gene data show CDR1 as DFQATT and CDR2 as SNEGSKA (reference sequence). V dropped 3 bases and J dropped 3 bases, with 12 bases sitting between them. The CDR3 loop reads CSASSWANYNEQFF. Written as DNA, the CDR3 is TGCAGTGCTAGTTCGTGGGCTAACTACAATGAGCAGTTCTTC.

The table lists this clonotype with many counts. The V and J genes are TRBV5-1 and TRBJ2-7, with 7 bases matching TRBD1. This CDR3 is 16 amino acids long. The V gene's germline CDR1 is SGHRS and CDR2 YFSETQ. With V trimmed by 7 bases and J by 7 bases, 20 bases remained unmatched. CDR3 bases: TGCGCCAGCCGCCGTTATGGGACAGAGTCCTTAGGGGAGCAGTACTTC. Translation: CASRRYGTESLGEQYF.

V gene TRBV9 combines with J gene TRBJ2-7, with 8 bases fitting TRBD2. Germline loops: CDR1 SGDLS, CDR2 YYNGEE. The ends lost 3 bases at V and 5 bases at J; junction bases unmatched: 10. This CDR3 contains 15 residues. CDR3 nucleotides: TGTGCCAGCAGCGCAGGACCCGGGAGGGGCGACGAGCAGTACTTC. Translation: CASSAGPGRGDEQYF.

This clonotype was observed at least ten times. The rearrangement uses TRBV18 and TRBJ2-1; perhaps D is TRBD1 or TRBD2 (7 bases each). In germline, CDR1 is KGHSH, CDR2 LQKENI. The CDR3 consists of 14 residues. Trimming took 4 bases from V and 8 from J, leaving 15 bases between them. CDR3 region: CASSLRQGGHEQFF. The CDR3 bases are TGTGCCAGCTCACTTCGACAGGGAGGGCATGAGCAGTTCTTC. The whole variable domain, remainder taken from reference TRBV18 and TRBJ2-1, is NAGVMQNPRHLVRRRGQEARLRCSPMKGHSHVYWYRQLPEEGLKFMVYLQKENIIDESGMPKERFSAEFPKEGPSILRIQQVVRGDSAAYFCASSLRQGGHEQFFGPGTRLTVL.

To note about this clonotype: This clone may be a read error of a much larger clone one base away. This chain uses TRBV7-6 with TRBJ2-3; 7 bases agree with TRBD1. V shed 5 bases, J shed 11 bases, and the junction held 10 bases outside the gene matches. Germline-derived CDR1 and CDR2 are SGHVS and FNYEAQ. The CDR3 length is 13 residues. The CDR3 bases are TGTGCCAGCAGCCCGCAACAGGGGTATATGCAGTATTTT. Translated, it gives CASSPQQGYMQYF.

This chain connects TRBV12-3 or TRBV12-4 to TRBJ2-1, with 7 bases lining up with TRBD2. Losses at the gene ends were 5 bases for V and 6 bases for J; bases not matched to a gene: 1. CDR3 size: 12 residues. CDR3 residues: CASSRTSNEQFF. The CDR3, as DNA: TGTGCCAGCAGTCGGACTAGCAATGAGCAGTTCTTC.

This clonotype was recorded a few times. The CDR3 bases are TGTGCTAGTGGTTGGGGGGCAGGGGGCTACGAGCAGTACTTC. This codes for CASGWGAGGYEQYF. The chain uses TRBV12-5 and TRBJ2-7; D perhaps matches TRBD1 (7 bases). CDR1 and CDR2 (germline): LGHNT, FRNRAP. CDR3 length: 14 residues. V dropped 4 bases and J dropped 3 bases, with 13 bases sitting between them.

A single count supports this clonotype. This may stem from a read error, because a much larger clone lies one nucleotide away. CDR3 in DNA: TGTGCCACCAGCAGAGATATCCAGGGAGGGGGAGATGGCTACACCTTC. It is translated as CATSRDIQGGGDGYTF. The genes are TRBV15 and TRBJ1-2; TRBD1 might be the D (6 bases). The germline V gene encodes CDR1 LNHNV and CDR2 YYDKDF (reference sequence). V was clipped by 0 bases and J by 6 bases, with 17 bases between them. This CDR3 has 16 amino acids.

The chain has TRBV7-9 and TRBJ2-2; D remains ambiguous. Trimming took 1 base from V and 5 from J, leaving 8 bases between them. Looked up from germline, CDR1 is SEHNR and CDR2 is FQNEAQ (reference sequence). This CDR3 region has 14 residues. For the CDR3, the DNA is TGTGCCAGCAGCTTAGTCCCCTGGACCGGGGAGCTGTTTTTT. Protein product: CASSLVPWTGELFF. Full variable domain (missing parts from reference TRBV7-9 and TRBJ2-2): DTGVSQNPRHKITKRGQNVTFRCDPISEHNRLYWYRQTLGQGPEFLTYFQNEAQLEKSRLLSDRFSAERPKGSFSTLEIQRTEQGDSAMYLCASSLVPWTGELFFGEGSRLTVL.

The V call is TRBV20-1, the J call TRBJ1-2, with unresolved D. Germline values: CDR1 DFQATT, CDR2 SNEGSKA (reference sequence). V gave up 0 bases and J gave up 6 bases, with 23 bases separating them. This CDR3 is built from 17 residues. CDR3 bases: TGCAGTGCTAGAGATCCCTCTTCCGGGGAGGACCCCCATGGCTACACCTTC. Translation gives CSARDPSSGEDPHGYTF.

This clonotype was counted many times. V usage is TRBV27 and J usage is TRBJ1-2; D may be TRBD1 (6 bases). The germline CDR1 and CDR2 sequences are MNHEY and SMNVEV (reference sequence). V lost 4 bases to trimming and J lost 2 bases, with 14 bases between them. The CDR3 contains 15 residues. The CDR3 region is CASSSPSTGNYGYTF. The CDR3 DNA sequence: TGTGCCAGCAGTTCCCCCTCCACAGGGAACTATGGCTACACCTTC.